This T cell receptor (beta chain) came from a study of T cell repertoires in cytomegalovirus infection (dated by TCRdb to the late 2010s). For the wider study: The HLA type of each donor mattered for the analysis, because public TCR beta signatures pointed to carriage of CMV infection along with the matching HLA type.

The cysteine opens and the phenylalanine closes a CDR3 of 17 amino acids. Kept here is only the CDR3 DNA, which spans 51 bases and is read in frame from base 1. Based on the germline V gene, the CDR1 and CDR2 sequences are MDHEN and SYDVKM. Trimming leaves V shorter by 8 bases and J shorter by 4 bases, with the junction holding 10 bases beyond the gene matches. The table lists this clonotype with many counts. Its target antigen remains unknown. The sample holds no much larger clone one base away, and base qualities are not on file. What the work shows at the level of the full study, not this receptor alone: In both this cohort and an independent roughly 330-donor cohort, the cumulative frequency of public TCR beta family members distinguished carriers of CMV infection plus the relevant HLA type. In the ex vivo response, HLA-C-restricted CMV-specific TCR beta clonotypes were dominant, and in two of eight donors the single most frequent clonotype came from this HLA-C-restricted group.

These reads were obtained on an Illumina HiSeq 1500. TCRdb reprocessed the public reads (quality trimming at Q25 with fastp, clone calling with MiXCR) and kept in-frame beta chains. Identical CDR3 protein sequences are pooled into one entry, listed with their most common genes and DNA. The sample yields about 180,000 distinct CDR3 sequences; about 15% were counted once. Jointly, the top ten make up over 25% of the sample. The chain joins TRBV28 to TRBJ2-6, with 11 junctional bases fitting TRBD1. The material sequenced was PBMCs. The receptor was derived from a human donor in good health (CMV status not recorded). Some clones in this sample may be carry-over from other donors' samples. Here the CDR3 is given as CASGWTGGRRGANVLTF. The sequenced DNA: TGTGCCAGCGGATGGACAGGGGGCCGGCGGGGGGCCAACGTCCTGACTTTC.